The clone carrying this T cell receptor beta chain was seen only once. The study drew all its donors from Caucasian adults living in Nashville, Tennessee. This sample stems from a study of shared clonotypes between healthy human individuals. Study-wide background: CD4 naive and memory got three plates each, CD8 naive two, CD8 memory one.

The authors split each subset's genomic DNA evenly across several immunoSEQ plates. Using around 180 ng DNA, 25,000 to 35,000 T cell genomes, the sorted-subset replicate PCRs were run. The protocol was immunoSEQ multiplex PCR, while the TCRdb copy is restricted to in-frame clones and leaves out a portion. The table records hundreds of thousands of clones, around 97% of them present only once. Germline CDR1 and CDR2: SGHRS and YFSETQ. The V and J ends lost 0 bases and 6 bases, in that order; junction bases with no gene match: 8. The CDR3 totals 16 residues. This clonotype originated in a woman aged 25 to 45 in good health. The source material was naive CD4+ T cells sorted from blood. Subset reported: CD45RA+ positively selected. The genes are TRBV5-1 and TRBJ2-1, with TRBD1 identical over 8 bases. This CDR3 reads CASSLVGQGAANEQFF. Written as DNA, the CDR3 is TGCGCCAGCAGCTTGGTTGGGCAGGGGGCGGCCAATGAGCAGTTCTTC.